This TCR beta chain was sequenced in a study of beta chain features in type 1 diabetes. The study's findings and limits: For TCRB rearrangement, an influence of HLA type remained unresolved here. A moderate, significant TCRB CDR3 shortening appeared in type 1 diabetes across four CD4+ subsets.

TCRB transcripts that were expressed got sequenced, as all of the isolated RNA had been reverse transcribed. Only in-frame clones appear in the TCRdb table, and some are missing; sequencing was by immunoSEQ multiplex PCR. This table has under 200,000 clones, over 9% appearing once. Turning to this clone: The antigen remains undetermined.

Germline values: CDR1 SNHLY, CDR2 FYNNEI. The V end was cut by 7 bases, the J end by 0 bases, with 13 bases between. There are 15 residues in the CDR3. The origin of this receptor is a man under 40 with type 1 diabetes. The sequencing input was central memory CD4+ T cells from blood. V is TRBV2 and J is TRBJ2-1; possible D gene TRBD1, 5 bases. The CDR3 DNA is TGTGCCAGCAAGTCGGACATAAGCTCCTACAATGAGCAGTTCTTC. This codes for CASKSDISSYNEQFF.